These 13 T cell receptor beta chains were sequenced from one sample in a study of neoadjuvant anti-PD-1 for oral cavity cancer. Time point noted: after neoadjuvant nivolumab, at surgical resection. Method: immunoSEQ multiplex PCR; TCRdb's copy keeps in-frame clones and lacks some. The sample yields just under 70,000 clones, more than 75% seen once. The input for sequencing was PBMCs, taken after nivolumab (anti-PD-1) treatment. The receptors were gathered from a person aged 40 to 85 with oral cavity squamous cell carcinoma.

The rearrangement links TRBV14 to TRBJ2-1, with 7 bases identical to TRBD1. Per germline, CDR1 SGHDN and CDR2 FVKESK. V dropped 4 bases and J dropped 2; count of bases not matched to a gene: 5. The CDR3 extends over 15 amino acids. CDR3 nucleotide sequence: TGTGCCAGCAGCCCGAGACAGGGTACCTACAATGAGCAGTTCTTC. It translates to CASSPRQGTYNEQFF.

V and J are TRBV10-3 and TRBJ1-5, with TRBD1 matching 9 bases. The trim removed 6 bases at V and 6 bases at J, leaving 6 bases unmatched. The germline V gene has CDR1 ENHRY and CDR2 SYGVKD. CDR3 length: 14 amino acids. The CDR3 protein is CAISSQGAGQPQHF. The CDR3 nucleotides read TGTGCCATCAGCTCACAGGGGGCTGGTCAGCCCCAGCATTTT.

This sequence joins TRBV29-1 and TRBJ2-1, with D unresolved. Germline CDR1 and CDR2: SQVTM and ANQGSEA. Trimming pared 0 bases from V and 10 bases from J, leaving 10 bases between. The CDR3 spans 12 residues. The CDR3 nucleotides read TGCAGCGTTGAAGAAGAAGCATACGAGCAGTTCTTC. The encoded protein is CSVEEEAYEQFF.

The rearrangement uses TRBV19 and TRBJ1-1, with no clear D. This CDR3 contains 12 residues. V lost 6 bases to trimming and J lost 7 bases, with 12 bases between them. CDR1 is LNHDA, CDR2 SQIVND, per germline (reference sequence). In DNA form, the CDR3 reads TGTGCCAGTAGCATCTTTGGCCGTGAAGCTTTCTTT. Residues: CASSIFGREAFF.

This clone is labeled medium-sized (0.01 to 0.1%). The rearrangement uses TRBV15 and TRBJ2-2, with 7 bases aligning to TRBD1. J lost 1 base, V lost 1 base, and 9 bases had no gene match. In germline, CDR1 is LNHNV, CDR2 YYDKDF (reference sequence). The CDR3 has 18 amino acids. DNA of the CDR3: TGTGCCACCAGCAGAGGGAACGTAGGGACAGTGAACACCGGGGAGCTGTTTTTT. Translation gives CATSRGNVGTVNTGELFF.

This chain links TRBV27 with TRBJ2-1, with D tentatively TRBD1 (6 bases). V was trimmed by 3 bases and J by 9 bases, leaving 9 bases between them. The CDR3 has 12 residues. The germline V gene has CDR1 MNHEY and CDR2 SMNVEV (reference sequence). The CDR3 DNA follows: TGTGCCAGCAGTTTTTCACAGGGTGAGCAGTTCTTC. Translating gives CASSFSQGEQFF.

The chain couples TRBV5-1 to TRBJ2-1, with a tentative D call TRBD2 (6 bases). Germline V lookup: CDR1 SGHRS, CDR2 YFSETQ. Between the trimmed V and J ends, which lost 1 base and 10 bases, there was a span of 12 bases. This CDR3 is 13 amino acids long. CDR3 loop: CASSLPSESEQFF. The CDR3 DNA sequence: TGCGCCAGCAGCTTGCCTAGCGAGTCAGAGCAGTTCTTC.

This sequence joins TRBV30 and TRBJ2-1; D unresolved. Trimming removed 1 base from V and 4 bases from J, with 8 bases in between. CDR1 GTSNPN and CDR2 SVGIG come from the germline V gene (reference sequence). CDR3 size: 13 residues. In DNA form, the CDR3 reads TGTGCCTGGAGTGCAGACGGGTACAATGAGCAGTTCTTC. Residues: CAWSADGYNEQFF.

The rearrangement joins TRBV5-6 to TRBJ2-5; 7 positions agree with TRBD1. In germline, CDR1 is SGHDT, CDR2 YYEEEE. The CDR3 runs to 14 residues. V lost 4 bases to trimming and J lost 5 bases; unmatched junction nucleotides: 8. CDR3 residues: CASSHYLQGETQYF. In DNA, the CDR3 is TGTGCCAGCAGCCATTACTTACAGGGGGAGACCCAGTACTTC.

The chain has TRBV2 and TRBJ1-4, with D perhaps matching TRBD1 (6 bases). CDR1 and CDR2 (germline): SNHLY, FYNNEI. This CDR3 spans 14 amino acids. Trimming shortened V by 3 bases and J by 1 base, and 6 bases separated the two germline ends. CDR3 nucleotide sequence: TGTGCCAGCAGTGACAGGGGAACTAATGAAAAACTGTTTTTT. Translating it yields CASSDRGTNEKLFF.

The chain carries TRBV30 and TRBJ2-7, with 9 positions matching TRBD1. Unmatched junction bases numbered 2, after V lost 5 bases and J lost 3 bases. Germline V gene sequence: CDR1 GTSNPN, CDR2 SVGIG (reference sequence). This CDR3 contains 12 residues. DNA for the CDR3: TGTGCCTGGGGGGACAGGGACTACGAGCAGTACTTC. Translated: CAWGDRDYEQYF.

This sequence joins TRBV28 and TRBJ2-7, with D possibly being TRBD2 (6 bases). Germline CDR1 is MDHEN and CDR2 is SYDVKM. With 7 bases removed from V and 0 bases from J, the gap between germline ends came to 19 bases. This CDR3 comprises 16 residues. CDR3 protein: CASIPSQGRDSYEQYF. In DNA form, the CDR3 reads TGTGCCAGCATCCCTTCTCAAGGGCGGGACTCCTACGAGCAGTACTTC.

The chain carries TRBV6-1 and TRBJ2-7; D unresolved. The CDR3 totals 15 residues. The germline gives CDR1 MNHNS, CDR2 SASEGT. Trimming removed 5 bases from V and 1 base from J, with 15 bases in between. The CDR3: CASSPKTIYSYEQYF. CDR3 DNA sequence: TGTGCCAGCAGTCCCAAGACCATCTATTCCTACGAGCAGTACTTC.